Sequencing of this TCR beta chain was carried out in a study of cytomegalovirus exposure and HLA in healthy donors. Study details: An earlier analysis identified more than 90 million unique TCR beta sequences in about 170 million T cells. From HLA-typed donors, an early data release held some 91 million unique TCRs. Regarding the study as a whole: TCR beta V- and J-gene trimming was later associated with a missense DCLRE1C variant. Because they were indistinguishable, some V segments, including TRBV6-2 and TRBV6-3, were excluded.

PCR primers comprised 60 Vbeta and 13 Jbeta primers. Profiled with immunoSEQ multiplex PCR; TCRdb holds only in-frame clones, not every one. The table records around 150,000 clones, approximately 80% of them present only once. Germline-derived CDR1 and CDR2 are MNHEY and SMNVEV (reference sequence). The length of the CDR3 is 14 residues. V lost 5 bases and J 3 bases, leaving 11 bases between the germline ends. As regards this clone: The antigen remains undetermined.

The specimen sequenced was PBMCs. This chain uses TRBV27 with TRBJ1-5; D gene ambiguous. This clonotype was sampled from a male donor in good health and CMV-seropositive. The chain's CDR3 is CASSLTTANQPQHF. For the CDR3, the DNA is TGTGCCAGCAGTCTGACAACAGCCAATCAGCCCCAGCATTTT.